This T cell receptor (beta chain) was sequenced in a study of T cell responses to AZD1222 COVID-19 vaccine. For the study at large: Second doses at about 4 or about 12 weeks were pooled.

TCRdb keeps only in-frame clones here, not all; method: immunoSEQ multiplex PCR. The sample holds some 170,000 clones, 85% to 95% seen once. Material: peripheral blood, obtained on day 0 of AZD1222 vaccination. This TCR came from an adult in good health.

In nucleotides, the CDR3 is TGTGCCAGCAGCCCGTACTCCGGGAAAGGTCGTTCCTACGAGCAGTACTTC. Translation: CASSPYSGKGRSYEQYF. The chain uses TRBV7-9 and TRBJ2-7, with D perhaps matching TRBD2 (5 bases). Germline CDR1 is SEHNR and CDR2 is FQNEAQ (reference sequence). The CDR3 totals 17 residues. V was pared by 5 bases and J by 1 base, with 21 bases between.